Presented here are 29 T cell receptor beta chains from one specimen sequenced in a study of blood T cells in healthy people across ages. A second PCR, run for roughly 7 to 12 cycles, used a sample-barcoded 5' primer plus a J-beta primer mix. Each CDR3 protein gets one entry after TCRdb re-called the 5' RACE reads with MiXCR. Here the sample spans hundreds of thousands of distinct CDR3 sequences, roughly 60% being singletons. The sequencing input was blood. The receptors were sampled from a man younger than 45 in good health.

V and J are TRBV7-2 and TRBJ2-5, with D perhaps TRBD1 (6 bases). Trimming took off 4 bases at V and 5 bases at J, with 14 bases between the two ends. The CDR3 extends over 14 amino acids. Germline loops: CDR1 SGHTA, CDR2 FQGNSA. The CDR3 DNA reads TGTGCCAGCAGCTCCCGCAGGGGTCCGGAGACCCAGTACTTC. Its protein is CASSSRRGPETQYF.

This clonotype was recorded a few times. At one end the junction does not follow the germline gene, possibly because of a read error. The chain is built from TRBV5-1 and TRBJ2-7, with 8 bases matching TRBD1. Germline assignment: CDR1 SGHRS and CDR2 YFSETQ. The CDR3 covers 14 residues. The CDR3 sequence is CASSQTGDSYEQYF. CDR3 nucleotides: TGTGCCAGCAGCCAGACAGGGGATTCCTACGAGCAGTACTTC.

The V call is TRBV25-1, the J call TRBJ2-1, with 10 bases that match TRBD2. Per germline, CDR1 MGHDK and CDR2 SYGVNS. After removal of 4 bases from V and 8 bases from J, the junction contained 5 bases not matched to a gene. This CDR3 has 14 amino acids. The CDR3 reads CASSGSGGADEQFF. DNA of the CDR3: TGTGCCAGCAGTGGCAGCGGGGGGGCCGATGAGCAGTTCTTC.

The rearrangement links TRBV2 to TRBJ1-1, with D unresolved. CDR1 and CDR2 from the germline V gene are SNHLY and FYNNEI. The CDR3 covers 13 residues. V was pared by 6 bases and J by 1 base, with 9 bases between. Written as DNA, the CDR3 is TGTGCCAGCAGGGATAGACAGAACACTGAAGCTTTCTTT. This sequence encodes CASRDRQNTEAFF.

This chain connects TRBV7-2 to TRBJ2-1; TRBD1 matches at 9 bases. Losses at the gene ends were 4 bases for V and 7 bases for J; bases not matched to a gene: 8. This CDR3 spans 15 amino acids. Germline V gives CDR1 SGHTA, CDR2 FQGNSA. The CDR3 DNA follows: TGTGCCAGCAGCTCGCCGGGACAGGGTAAGAATGAGCAGTTCTTC. Amino acids: CASSSPGQGKNEQFF.

This clonotype was counted many times. CDR3 sequence (DNA): TGTGCCAGCAGCCTTGAGGGGACAGGTTTCTACGAGCAGTACTTC. Amino acid sequence: CASSLEGTGFYEQYF. This chain uses TRBV7-2 with TRBJ2-7; 8 nucleotides line up with TRBD1. Germline V gives CDR1 SGHTA, CDR2 FQGNSA. The ends lost 5 bases at V and 3 bases at J; junction bases unmatched: 9. CDR3 length equals 15 residues. Variable domain in full (rest from reference TRBV7-2 and TRBJ2-7): GAGVSQSPSNKVTEKGKDVELRCDPISGHTALYWYRQSLGQGLEFLIYFQGNSAPDKSGLPSDRFSAERTGGSVSTLTIQRTQQEDSAVYLCASSLEGTGFYEQYFGPGTRLTVT.

In the case of this clonotype: This may be a read error: a much more frequent sequence differs by one nucleotide. This chain uses TRBV12-3 or TRBV12-4 with TRBJ2-3; a weak D match, TRBD2 (5 bases). The CDR3 contains 15 residues. The CDR3 protein is CASSLTGASTDAQYF. The CDR3 nucleotides are TGTGCCAGCAGTTTGACCGGTGCTAGCACAGATGCGCAGTATTTT.

This clonotype was seen ten or more times. The V and J genes are TRBV4-2 and TRBJ2-1; 9 positions agree with TRBD2. The CDR3 length is 18 residues. The V and J ends lost 4 bases and 4 bases, in that order; junction bases with no gene match: 14. Germline V gene lookup returns CDR1 LGHNA and CDR2 YNFKEQ. CDR3 sequence (DNA): TGTGCCAGCAGCCCACAAGGTAGCGGGGGTCATTTTTACAATGAGCAGTTCTTC. Amino acids: CASSPQGSGGHFYNEQFF.

The J gene is TRBJ2-3, the V gene TRBV21-1. TRBV21-1 is noted as a pseudogene. This CDR3 has 15 residues. CDR3 in amino acids: CASSKGQPSTDTQYF. The CDR3 bases are TGTGCCAGCAGCAAAGGGCAACCTAGCACAGATACGCAGTATTTT.

The chain recombines TRBV6-2 or TRBV6-3 with TRBJ2-7; the match to TRBD2 covers 12 bases. The CDR3 extends over 21 amino acids. The V gene's germline CDR1 is MNHEY and CDR2 SVGEGT. V gave up 0 bases and J gave up 0 bases; unmatched junction bases: 15. Here the CDR3 DNA reads TGTGCCAGCAGTTACTCGGGCCTAACCGGACTAGCGGGGCCCCGCTCCTACGAGCAGTACTTC. Its translation is CASSYSGLTGLAGPRSYEQYF.

Comment on this clonotype: Lacking the conserved final phenylalanine or tryptophan, this CDR3 likely reflects a read error. The chain employs TRBV7-9 and TRBJ2-5, with 8 bases aligning to TRBD1. Germline trimming cut 6 bases from V and 3 bases from J; bases unmatched to any gene: 3. Germline V gene lookup returns CDR1 SEHNR and CDR2 FQNEAQ (reference sequence). CDR3 size: 13 residues. The chain's CDR3 is CASSLDREETQYL. The CDR3 nucleotides read TGTGCCAGCAGTTTGGACAGGGAAGAGACCCAGTACCTC.

This sequence joins TRBV4-3 and TRBJ1-5; D may be TRBD1 (6 bases). Trimming stripped 1 base from V and 5 bases from J, with 6 bases between. CDR3 size: 13 residues. Germline V gene lookup returns CDR1 LGHNA and CDR2 YSLEER. In nucleotides, the CDR3 is TGCGCCAGCAGCCAAGGACAGGATCAGCCCCAGCATTTT. It translates to CASSQGQDQPQHF.

Remarks on this clonotype: Germline and junction disagree at one end, which may indicate a read error. The chain couples TRBV11-2 to TRBJ2-1; D ambiguous. CDR1 and CDR2 from the germline V gene are SGHAT and FQNNGV. The CDR3 spans 12 residues. Here the CDR3 reads CAGSLESLEQFF. DNA for the CDR3: TGTGCCGGCAGCTTAGAATCCCTGGAGCAGTTCTTC.

This clonotype was seen once. This chain joins TRBV6-4 and TRBJ2-3, with D perhaps matching TRBD1 or TRBD2 (5 bases each). Trimming took off 5 bases at V and 2 bases at J, with 17 bases between the two ends. CDR3 length: 16 amino acids. The germline V gene encodes CDR1 MRHNA and CDR2 SNTAGT. Written as DNA, the CDR3 is TGTGCCAGCAGTCCCACCGGGACCGAATACACAGATACGCAGTATTTT. It translates to CASSPTGTEYTDTQYF.

In this sample, this clonotype turned up a few times. V and J are TRBV29-1 and TRBJ2-7; D is unresolved. CDR3 length equals 13 residues. Germline V gives CDR1 SQVTM, CDR2 ANQGSEA. V gave up 0 bases and J gave up 0 bases, with 6 bases separating them. CDR3 protein: CSVEEGLSYEQYF. The CDR3 nucleotides are TGCAGCGTTGAAGAAGGGCTCTCCTACGAGCAGTACTTC.

V gene TRBV20-1 combines with J gene TRBJ2-1; 8 bases are a match to TRBD2. This CDR3 is built from 15 residues. Germline lookup yields CDR1 DFQATT and CDR2 SNEGSKA (reference sequence). Trimming took 0 bases from V and 7 from J; bases not matched to a gene: 8. In DNA form, the CDR3 reads TGCAGTGCTAGAGATAACGAGCGGGGGTGGAATGAGCAGTTCTTC. Its protein product is CSARDNERGWNEQFF.

The chain links TRBV2 to TRBJ2-5, with D possibly TRBD1 on 6 matching bases. The CDR3 contains 13 residues. The V end was cut by 4 bases, the J end by 11 bases, with 17 bases between. In germline, CDR1 is SNHLY, CDR2 FYNNEI. The CDR3 region has the DNA TGTGCCAGCAGTGGACAGGAGTACAATGAGCAGTACTTC. It codes for CASSGQEYNEQYF.

The chain combines TRBV4-3 with TRBJ2-7; 8 positions agree with TRBD1. Germline CDR1 is LGHNA and CDR2 is YSLEER. J was trimmed by 7 bases and V by 3 bases; bases with no gene match: 8. CDR3 length equals 14 residues. CDR3 coding DNA: TGCGCCAGCAGCCAGGACAGGGTCCTACGGGAGCAGTACTTC. Amino acids: CASSQDRVLREQYF.

This clonotype was seen more than once but under ten times. This sequence joins TRBV7-2 and TRBJ1-2; tentatively, D is TRBD1 (5 bases). Germline V gene data show CDR1 as SGHTA and CDR2 as FQGNSA. The CDR3 extends over 14 amino acids. Trimming shortened V by 1 base and J by 8 bases, and 14 bases separated the two germline ends. The CDR3 DNA reads as TGTGCCAGCAGCTTAGTTATCCAGGGTCGGGGCTACACCTTC. This gives the protein CASSLVIQGRGYTF.

The chain combines TRBV7-8 with TRBJ2-1, with D perhaps being TRBD1 or TRBD2 (5 bases each). The CDR3 runs 13 residues. With 8 bases removed from V and 8 bases from J, the gap between germline ends came to 16 bases. CDR1 and CDR2 (germline): SGHVS, FQNEAQ. CDR3 protein: CASAGALGDEQFF. The CDR3 DNA reads as TGTGCCAGCGCCGGGGCGCTGGGCGATGAGCAGTTCTTC.

The chain is built from TRBV4-2 and TRBJ2-2; 8 bases map to TRBD1. CDR1 is LGHNA, CDR2 YNFKEQ, per germline. The trim removed 0 bases at V and 6 bases at J, leaving 6 bases unmatched. The CDR3 extends over 16 amino acids. The CDR3 sequence is CASSQDSGGEAGELFF. The CDR3 DNA is TGTGCCAGCAGCCAAGACTCAGGGGGCGAAGCCGGGGAGCTGTTTTTT.

This rearrangement joins TRBV7-2 to TRBJ2-5; TRBD1 matches 8 bases. V lost 4 bases to trimming and J lost 5 bases; unmatched junction nucleotides: 9. The germline gives CDR1 SGHTA, CDR2 FQGNSA. The length of the CDR3 is 15 residues. CDR3 DNA sequence: TGTGCCAGCAGCTCTCCCTGGACAGGGTGGGAGACCCAGTACTTC. Translated, it gives CASSSPWTGWETQYF.

As to this clonotype: One junction end does not reproduce the germline sequence, and a read error may be involved. The chain recombines TRBV27 with TRBJ2-5, with 9 bases lining up with TRBD2. This CDR3 has 16 residues. Germline assignment: CDR1 MNHEY and CDR2 SMNVEV (reference sequence). CDR3 protein: CASSSASGTSSRAQYF. CDR3 coding DNA: TGCGCCAGCAGTTCGGCCTCCGGGACTAGCAGTCGGGCCCAGTACTTC.

This chain uses TRBV7-3 with TRBJ2-3; D gene unclear. Per the germline V gene, CDR1 is SGHTA and CDR2 is FQGTGA. CDR3 length: 13 residues. V was trimmed by 5 bases and J by 2 bases, leaving 8 bases between them. CDR3 in DNA: TGTGCCAGCAGCCCTACTCTCACAGATACGCAGTATTTT. It specifies CASSPTLTDTQYF. The full variable domain, in which reference TRBV7-3 and TRBJ2-3 provide the parts outside the CDR3, is GAGVSQTPSNKVTEKGKYVELRCDPISGHTALYWYRQSLGQGPEFLIYFQGTGAADDSGLPNDRFFAVRPEGSVSTLKIQRTERGDSAVYLCASSPTLTDTQYFGPGTRLTVL.

The chain is built from TRBV10-3 and TRBJ1-6; TRBD1 aligns across 8 bases. The CDR3 is 15 amino acids. V trimming: 9 bases; J trimming: 4 bases; junction bases outside the gene matches: 8. Germline loops: CDR1 ENHRY, CDR2 SYGVKD. CDR3 protein: CAIGQGTAYNSPLHF. The CDR3 DNA reads TGTGCCATTGGACAGGGAACGGCATATAATTCACCCCTCCACTTT.

This clonotype has only a few counts. This rearrangement joins TRBV30 to TRBJ1-6, with D maybe TRBD1 (6 bases). The CDR3 loop spans 13 amino acids. Germline CDR1 and CDR2: GTSNPN and SVGIG (reference sequence). Trimming took 5 bases from V and 7 from J, leaving 12 bases between them. The CDR3 sequence: CAWRQGGNSPLHF. The CDR3 coding sequence is TGTGCCTGGCGTCAAGGGGGAAATTCACCCCTCCACTTT.

V and J are TRBV4-3 and TRBJ1-5; D uncertain. Germline V gene lookup returns CDR1 LGHNA and CDR2 YSLEER. CDR3 length: 14 residues. The V end lost 4 bases, the J end lost 4 bases, and 11 bases lay between the germline ends. The chain's CDR3 is CASSRRIGNQPQHF. CDR3 DNA: TGCGCCAGCAGCCGACGGATAGGAAATCAGCCCCAGCATTTT.

This clonotype was observed a few times. The gene calls are TRBV29-1 and TRBJ1-2; weak D call: TRBD1 (6 bases). The length of the CDR3 is 14 residues. Trimming removed 4 bases at V and 4 bases at J, with 16 bases between. Germline loops: CDR1 SQVTM, CDR2 ANQGSEA. The CDR3 loop is CSVGDTARGYGYTF. CDR3 nucleotides: TGCAGCGTTGGGGACACGGCCCGGGGCTATGGCTACACCTTC.

The gene calls are TRBV7-3 and TRBJ2-4; D gene ambiguous. CDR3 length: 13 amino acids. Trimming stripped 3 bases from V and 13 bases from J, with 16 bases between. Germline V lookup: CDR1 SGHTA, CDR2 FQGTGA. The CDR3 sequence: CASSFMSGREQYF. The DNA for the CDR3 is TGTGCCAGCAGCTTCATGTCCGGCAGAGAGCAGTACTTC.